The clone carrying this T cell receptor (beta chain) was picked up a small number of times. V lost 3 bases, J lost 5 bases, and 6 bases stayed unmatched. This CDR3 contains 14 residues. Germline V lookup: CDR1 SGHNT, CDR2 YENEEA. Per the study methods: Amplifying reference gene primers gave estimates of nucleated cell counts. Only in-frame clones appear in the TCRdb table, and some are missing; sequencing was by immunoSEQ multiplex PCR. V, J and clone size reflect that table, while D and trimming were determined from the DNA. Seen here are under 200,000 clones, about 89% observed once, and the top ten hold approximately 2.7%. This record comes from a study of blood T cell repertoires in COVID-19. Background on the study: Samples came from the United States, Italy and Spain, spanning acute and convalescent COVID-19. T cells, B-cell-depleted T cells, or PBMCs supplied cDNA or gDNA.

The receptor's source is a man aged 35 to 55 with active or convalescent COVID-19. Sequenced: peripheral blood. J is TRBJ1-1 and V is TRBV11-3; 7 bases align to TRBD1. The DNA of the CDR3 is TGTGCCAGCAGCTTTACAGGGGCTGAGACTGAAGCTTTCTTT. Its translation: CASSFTGAETEAFF. Based on the CDR3 plus reference TRBV11-3 and TRBJ1-1, the full variable domain is EAGVVQSPRYKIIEKKQPVAFWCNPISGHNTLYWYLQNLGQGPELLIRYENEEAVDDSQLPKDRFSAERLKGVDSTLKIQPAELGDSAVYLCASSFTGAETEAFFGQGTRLTVV.